Listed below are T cell receptor beta chains from one sample, sequenced in a study of cytomegalovirus exposure and HLA in healthy donors. Profiled with immunoSEQ multiplex PCR; TCRdb holds only in-frame clones, not every one. The sample carries about 120,000 clones, 88% recorded once. The specimen sequenced was PBMCs. These receptor sequences come from a woman in her 30s in good health and CMV-seropositive. Both conserved end residues are trimmed from each CDR3. Each record gives: J gene, V gene, D gene, CDR3 protein. D genes are given only for firm matches.

TRBJ2-7 TRBV2 TRBD2 ASNNGVDGQTPSGSIYEQY
TRBJ2-1 TRBV29-1 TRBD1 SVDRQGVYNEQF
TRBJ2-3 TRBV5-4 TRBD1 ASSLRQGATDTQY
TRBJ2-7 TRBV28 TRBD2 ASSLAGGYEQY
TRBJ2-2 TRBV30 NA AWSVDNTGELF
TRBJ1-1 TRBV4-1 TRBD1 ASSQTGTENTEAF
TRBJ2-3 TRBV6-4 TRBD2 ASSELAGGPDTQY
TRBJ2-7 TRBV27 TRBD2 ASSLGTSGMYEQY
TRBJ2-3 TRBV19 NA ASSPRPGLQIKDTQY
TRBJ1-2 TRBV30 NA AWTPSPSYGYT
TRBJ1-2 TRBV2 NA AFQVNYGYT
TRBJ2-7 TRBV5-1 TRBD1 ASSLAPGGSEQY
TRBJ2-2 TRBV5-4 TRBD2 ASSPSVAGVAGELF
TRBJ1-2 TRBV6-5 TRBD1 ASSYTTGFGYT